This T cell receptor (beta chain) was profiled in a study of early stage breast cancer tumors (dated by TCRdb to 2016 to 2017). About the full investigation: Of the approximately 15 invasive breast tumors, 12 to 13 were found to be estrogen receptor-positive, progesterone receptor-positive and HER2-negative. On average, each sample got about 9.3-fold read coverage. The samples as a whole yielded under 3,500,000 detected templates, corresponding to about a million unique clonotypes. Of the 12 ER+/PR+/HER2- tumors, eight were classified as invasive ductal carcinomas and four as invasive lobular carcinomas.

Overall results and qualifications from the work: Repertoires from blood and normal breast were more alike than repertoires from blood and tumor, and in 14 of 16 patients, comparing each tissue with blood separated tumor from normal. Sequencing bulk genomic DNA from unsorted cells could not capture chain pairing or functional markers like CD4, CD8 and FOXP3. Compared with adjacent normal breast tissue, tumors had higher clonality and 2.5 to 3-fold greater T cell density. Enriched TCRB sequences shared across patients were found to be mostly commonly generated sequences that were unlikely to play an important role in the tumor microenvironment. Because the cohort was small, a breakdown by tumor subtype could not be done.

Each sample was amplified as two independent genomic DNA replicates: approximately 0.5 ug for blood and about 1.4 ug for tumor or normal breast. TCRB sequencing of genomic DNA was carried out with the ImmunoSeq Intro kit according to the manufacturer's instructions. For absolute quantification, the 31-cycle multiplex PCR included proprietary primers along with spike-in control sequences. Single-end 150-bp reads were used to sequence an 87-bp fragment spanning the CDR3 and the flanking V and J genes. Seven samples, with two replicates for each sample, were multiplexed per lane of an Illumina MiSeq using version 3.0 chemistry. The authors processed their data as follows. The vendor's proprietary pipeline handled the raw data processing, merging both replicates into a single result for each sample. Clonotypes were defined as productive rearrangements sharing the V-gene family, CDR3 amino acid sequence and J-gene segment. To compute clonality, the normalized Shannon entropy (Pielou evenness) of TCRB abundances was subtracted from 1. To estimate T cell density, the total number of templates was divided by the input cell count, which was inferred from how much DNA went in. Total repertoire diversity and clonality were estimated with Recon using default parameters. Clonotypes with over 0.1% abundance in tumor and at least 32-fold higher abundance in tumor than in normal breast were defined as tumor-enriched. What TCRdb holds here is the immuneACCESS table cut down to in-frame rearrangements. Part of the clones is not present; checked against another copy, under half of the missing clones reflect an unresolved V gene, and the others are unexplained. For V, J and clone size, that table is used; D and trimming come from the DNA. The sample table records some 30,000 clones; 84% of these occur just once. In total, the top ten clones hold about a tenth of the sample.

The study profiled bulk TCR beta-chain repertoires in matched peripheral blood, tumor and adjacent normal breast tissue taken from about 16 patients with early-stage breast cancer. Before surgery, roughly 5-10 mL of whole blood was collected in EDTA tubes and processed within 2 hours. Peripheral blood mononuclear cells were isolated by Ficoll-Paque centrifugation in SepMate-50 tubes. For storage in liquid nitrogen, PBMCs were cryopreserved as aliquots of about 1.9 to 4 million cells in roughly 90% FBS with approximately 10% DMSO. The Qiagen AllPrep DNA/RNA Mini kit was used to extract genomic DNA. Details on this clone: Its antigen target is currently unknown. Base qualities were left out, and no much larger clone turns up one base away.

The CDR3 runs 16 residues from the cysteine to the phenylalanine. This entry keeps only the CDR3 DNA: 48 bases, framed from base 1. V and J are trimmed by 5 bases and 1 base, and the gene matches miss 9 bases of the junction. Taken from the germline V gene, the CDR1 and CDR2 loops are SGHTA and FQGTGA. Sequencing input: blood. The TCR sequence derives from a person in their fifties or sixties with breast cancer. This chain is built from TRBV7-3 and TRBJ2-3, with 7 bases aligning to TRBD2. In nucleotides, the sequence is TGTGCCAGCAGCCAGGGTCGGCTAGCGGGCACAGATACGCAGTATTTT. The resulting protein is CASSQGRLAGTDTQYF.